These 14 T cell receptor beta chains share one sample of origin, sequenced in a study of blood T cell repertoires in COVID-19. Sequencing used immunoSEQ multiplex PCR; TCRdb keeps in-frame clones, though not all of them. The sample has approximately 250,000 clones, approximately 82% seen once. Sequencing was done on a sample of PBMCs or T cells enriched from blood (not recorded which). These receptors were collected from a man aged 35-49 years who had recovered from COVID-19.

This clone has only a few counts. This chain links TRBV4-1 with TRBJ2-3; tentative D call: TRBD1 (5 bases). This CDR3 region has 13 residues. V shed 0 bases and J shed 14 bases, with 15 bases lying between them. Germline V CDR1 and CDR2: MGHRA, YSYEKL. The CDR3 sequence is CASSQDITGRRYF. DNA for the CDR3: TGCGCCAGCAGCCAAGATATCACAGGACGGCGGTATTTT.

There are a few counts of this clone. The V gene is TRBV9, the J gene TRBJ1-5; D not resolved. Germline CDR1 and CDR2: SGDLS and YYNGEE. Trimming took off 0 bases at V and 0 bases at J, with 7 bases between the two ends. The CDR3 totals 15 residues. The CDR3 nucleotides are TGTGCCAGCAGCGTAGGAGGGCTTAGCAATCAGCCCCAGCATTTT. This gives the protein CASSVGGLSNQPQHF.

The table lists this clone with a few counts. V is TRBV4-2 and J is TRBJ1-3, with a weak D call TRBD1 (6 bases). V was pared by 1 base and J by 2 bases, with 12 bases between. The CDR3 runs to 16 residues. CDR1 and CDR2 from the germline V gene are LGHNA and YNFKEQ. The CDR3 region has the DNA TGTGCCAGCAGCCAAGGGGCCGCAGGGGCTGGAAACACCATATATTTT. Its translation: CASSQGAAGAGNTIYF.

This sequence joins TRBV25-1 and TRBJ2-2; 8 bases map to TRBD1. Germline values: CDR1 MGHDK, CDR2 SYGVNS. The CDR3 length is 16 residues. The J segment lost 1 base and the V segment lost 3 bases, leaving 4 bases of the junction unmatched. The CDR3 DNA sequence: TGTGCCAGCAGTGATCTGGGGACAGGGAACACCGGGGAGCTGTTTTTT. Translated: CASSDLGTGNTGELFF.

The J gene is TRBJ1-2, the V gene TRBV3-1 (or the pseudogene TRBV3-2), with TRBD1 identical over 9 bases. Germline V gene data show CDR1 as LGHDT and CDR2 as YNNKEL (reference sequence). The V and J ends lost 3 bases and 2 bases, in that order; junction bases with no gene match: 4. The CDR3 length is 15 residues. The DNA of the CDR3 is TGTGCCAGCAGCCACGCGGGACAGGGAAACTATGGCTACACCTTC. Protein sequence: CASSHAGQGNYGYTF.

This chain connects TRBV4-3 to TRBJ2-7; TRBD1 agrees at 8 bases. There are 15 residues in the CDR3. V shed 2 bases and J 5 bases; nucleotides not matched to a gene: 8. Germline-derived CDR1 and CDR2 are LGHNA and YSLEER. CDR3 nucleotides: TGCGCCAGCAGCCAAACAACAGGGGGGTTCCACGAGCAGTACTTC. Its protein product is CASSQTTGGFHEQYF.

This sequence joins TRBV10-1 and TRBJ2-1; D possibly corresponds to TRBD2 (6 bases). The CDR3 runs 13 residues. The germline V gene has CDR1 WNHNN and CDR2 SYGVQD (reference sequence). V shed 6 bases and J shed 10 bases, with 16 bases lying between them. The CDR3 spells CASSGTFKSEQFF. The DNA of the CDR3 is TGCGCCAGCAGCGGGACTTTTAAGTCCGAGCAGTTCTTC.

This chain's CDR3 is CASSQGFLGTNSGNTIYF. CDR3 nucleotides: TGTGCCAGCAGCCAAGGGTTTCTTGGGACAAACTCTGGAAACACCATATATTTT. The V and J genes are TRBV3-1 (or the pseudogene TRBV3-2) and TRBJ1-3, with TRBD1 as a possible D gene (6 bases). Between the trimmed V and J ends, which lost 1 base and 0 bases, there was a span of 16 bases. The CDR3 is made up of 18 amino acids. Per the germline V gene, CDR1 is LGHDT and CDR2 is YNNKEL (reference sequence).

In this sample, this clone turned up once. The chain recombines TRBV14 with TRBJ1-2; a weak D match, TRBD1 (5 bases). The germline gives CDR1 SGHDN, CDR2 FVKESK. V lost 1 base, J lost 8 bases, and 14 bases lay in between. This CDR3 contains 14 residues. In DNA form, the CDR3 reads TGTGCCAGCAGCCAAGCGAGCAGGGTCGGCGGCTACACCTTC. This gives the protein CASSQASRVGGYTF.

CDR3: CSASRASGASYEQYF. The CDR3 nucleotides read TGCAGTGCTAGTAGGGCTAGCGGGGCCTCCTACGAGCAGTACTTC. The chain is built from TRBV20-1 and TRBJ2-7, with TRBD2 matching 9 bases. V lost 3 bases, J lost 0 bases, and 6 bases stayed unmatched. The CDR3 runs to 15 residues. Germline V gene sequence: CDR1 DFQATT, CDR2 SNEGSKA (reference sequence).

The chain employs TRBV5-1 and TRBJ1-4, with 7 positions matching TRBD1. Germline CDR1 and CDR2: SGHRS and YFSETQ. CDR3 length equals 14 residues. Germline trimming cut 4 bases from V and 6 bases from J; bases unmatched to any gene: 6. The CDR3 loop reads CASSGNRGDEKLFF. The CDR3 nucleotides are TGCGCCAGCAGCGGAAACAGGGGAGATGAAAAACTGTTTTTT.

The rearrangement links TRBV19 to TRBJ2-2; the match to TRBD2 covers 12 bases. CDR3 length: 16 amino acids. CDR1 and CDR2 from the germline V gene are LNHDA and SQIVND (reference sequence). V trimming: 8 bases; J trimming: 2 bases; junction bases outside the gene matches: 6. In nucleotides, the CDR3 is TGTGCCAGTGCTCGACTAGCGGGAGTTAACACCGGGGAGCTGTTTTTT. It is translated as CASARLAGVNTGELFF.

The V call is TRBV4-1, the J call TRBJ1-1; D might be TRBD1 (6 bases). CDR1 and CDR2 (germline): MGHRA, YSYEKL. The V end was cut by 4 bases, the J end by 0 bases, with 15 bases between. The CDR3 loop spans 16 amino acids. The CDR3 DNA reads as TGCGCCAGCAGCCCCTTGGGGGCCACCCTGAACACTGAAGCTTTCTTT. As protein: CASSPLGATLNTEAFF.

J is TRBJ2-2 and V is TRBV10-3; tentative D call: TRBD2 (5 bases). The CDR3 totals 14 residues. Germline CDR1 reads ENHRY; CDR2 reads SYGVKD. Deletions cut 2 bases from V and 7 bases from J, with 11 bases between. CDR3 sequence (DNA): TGTGCCATCAGTGAGCAAGGAGGCCTCGGGGAGCTGTTTTTT. Residues: CAISEQGGLGELFF.